The 4 T cell receptor beta chains reported below all come from one sample, sequenced in a study of B cell selection in AIRE deficiency. Profiled with immunoSEQ multiplex PCR; TCRdb holds only in-frame clones, not every one. The profile shows roughly 14,000 clones, 85% to 95% of them singletons. Sorted regulatory T cells were CD4-positive, CD25-high and CD127-low or negative. Sequenced input: Tregs sorted from PBMCs. These receptors were taken from a human donor with AIRE deficiency.

The chain links TRBV9 to TRBJ1-3, with TRBD1 matching over 10 bases. V lost 3 bases to trimming and J lost 3 bases; unmatched junction nucleotides: 6. CDR1 and CDR2 from the germline V gene are SGDLS and YYNGEE. This CDR3 is built from 16 residues. The CDR3 DNA is TGTGCCAGCAGCGAGACAGGGGGCGCGGGTGGAAACACCATATATTTT. It codes for CASSETGGAGGNTIYF. The variable domain in full, completed from reference TRBV9 and TRBJ1-3, reads DSGVTQTPKHLITATGQRVTLRCSPRSGDLSVYWYQQSLDQGLQFLIQYYNGEERAKGNILERFSAQQFPDLHSELNLSSLELGDSALYFCASSETGGAGGNTIYFGEGSWLTVV.

The rearrangement uses TRBV19 and TRBJ1-2; D perhaps matches TRBD1 (6 bases). Trimming pared 0 bases from V and 8 bases from J, leaving 10 bases between. The CDR3 has 13 amino acids. In germline, CDR1 is LNHDA, CDR2 SQIVND (reference sequence). The CDR3 is CASSIDQGQGYTF. CDR3 nucleotide sequence: TGTGCCAGTAGTATAGATCAGGGGCAGGGCTACACCTTC.

The chain couples TRBV5-6 to TRBJ2-2; TRBD2 agrees at 8 bases. Germline CDR1 reads SGHDT; CDR2 reads YYEEEE. CDR3 size: 15 residues. V lost 2 bases to trimming and J lost 1 base; unmatched junction nucleotides: 1. CDR3 region: CASSLAGVNTGELFF. The CDR3 nucleotides read TGTGCCAGCAGCTTAGCGGGGGTGAACACCGGGGAGCTGTTTTTT.

This chain uses TRBV2 with TRBJ1-1, with 10 bases that match TRBD1. Per the germline V gene, CDR1 is SNHLY and CDR2 is FYNNEI. The trim removed 10 bases at V and 3 bases at J, leaving 14 bases unmatched. This CDR3 is built from 16 residues. The CDR3 sequence is CATLGQGVRADTEAFF. Written as DNA, the CDR3 is TGTGCCACACTAGGACAGGGGGTCCGGGCTGACACTGAAGCTTTCTTT.